These 25 T cell receptor beta chains share one sample of origin, sequenced in a study of T-cell memory formation after mild COVID-19. MiXCR was run by TCRdb on the 5' RACE reads, yielding one entry per CDR3 protein. The repertoire holds 190,000 or so distinct CDR3 sequences, with around 30% as singletons. The source material was PBMCs or a T cell subset sorted from them (not recorded which). The receptors originated from an adult woman who had mild COVID-19 (a few samples of this study predate the infection). Cell type and time point are not known.

The V and J genes are TRBV2 and TRBJ2-5, with 11 bases matching TRBD2. This CDR3 comprises 14 residues. Germline CDR1 is SNHLY and CDR2 is FYNNEI. V was pared by 8 bases and J by 0 bases, with 2 bases of the junction left unmatched. The CDR3 sequence is CASRLAGYQETQYF. CDR3 nucleotide sequence: TGTGCCAGCCGACTAGCGGGATACCAAGAGACCCAGTACTTC.

This clonotype was counted a few times. This chain uses TRBV7-6 with TRBJ2-5, with unresolved D. This CDR3 region has 16 residues. V lost 1 base to trimming and J lost 2 bases, with 14 bases between them. In germline, CDR1 is SGHVS, CDR2 FNYEAQ. This CDR3 is CASSLGWVLGQETQYF. The DNA of the CDR3 is TGTGCCAGCAGCTTAGGGTGGGTCCTCGGTCAAGAGACCCAGTACTTC.

The V and J genes are TRBV7-3 and TRBJ2-5; D gene unclear. V lost 1 base and J lost 2, with 11 bases in between. The CDR3 has 15 residues. Germline assignment: CDR1 SGHTA and CDR2 FQGTGA. The chain's CDR3 is CASSLRRQLQETQYF. Here the CDR3 DNA reads TGTGCCAGCAGCTTAAGGCGCCAGCTTCAAGAGACCCAGTACTTC. Variable domain in full (rest from reference TRBV7-3 and TRBJ2-5): GAGVSQTPSNKVTEKGKYVELRCDPISGHTALYWYRQSLGQGPEFLIYFQGTGAADDSGLPNDRFFAVRPEGSVSTLKIQRTERGDSAVYLCASSLRRQLQETQYFGPGTRLLVL.

Comments on this clonotype: This could be a read error, since a much larger clone is one nucleotide away. The chain links TRBV7-8 to TRBJ2-4; D not resolved. The CDR3 length is 14 residues. Germline V CDR1 and CDR2: SGHVS, FQNEAQ. V lost 1 base, J lost 7 bases, and 11 bases lay in between. CDR3 bases: TGTGCCAGCAGCTTAGGGCAGAAACGGAACATTCAGTACTTC. This codes for CASSLGQKRNIQYF. The full variable domain, in which reference TRBV7-8 and TRBJ2-4 provide the parts outside the CDR3, is GAGVSQSPRYKVAKRGQDVALRCDPISGHVSLFWYQQALGQGPEFLTYFQNEAQLDKSGLPSDRFFAERPEGSVSTLKIQRTQQEDSAVYLCASSLGQKRNIQYFGAGTRLSVL.

The chain is built from TRBV20-1 and TRBJ1-6; D might be TRBD1 (6 bases). This CDR3 comprises 14 residues. Germline CDR1 reads DFQATT; CDR2 reads SNEGSKA (reference sequence). Trimming removed 3 bases from V and 10 bases from J, with 16 bases in between. DNA for the CDR3: TGCAGTGCTAGTGCGTCGGACAGCTTATCACCCCTCCACTTT. This sequence encodes CSASASDSLSPLHF.

The V call is TRBV27, the J call TRBJ2-7, with 8 nucleotides matching TRBD1. The junction had 6 bases not matched to a gene; V was cut back by 5 bases and J by 6 bases. Germline assignment: CDR1 MNHEY and CDR2 SMNVEV (reference sequence). This CDR3 contains 13 residues. CDR3 amino acids: CASSIQTGAEQYF. The DNA for the CDR3 is TGTGCCAGCAGTATTCAGACAGGGGCCGAGCAGTACTTC.

The CDR3 coding sequence is TGTGCCAGTAGTATAGTGGGGGGTACCTACGAGCAGTACTTC. Translated, it gives CASSIVGGTYEQYF. This chain joins TRBV19 and TRBJ2-7; weak D call: TRBD2 (6 bases). CDR3 size: 14 residues. Germline assignment: CDR1 LNHDA and CDR2 SQIVND (reference sequence). V gave up 1 base and J gave up 2 bases, with 9 bases separating them.

The rearrangement joins TRBV12-3 or TRBV12-4 to TRBJ2-1; D not resolved. CDR3 size: 12 residues. V lost 2 bases, J lost 8 bases, and 7 bases lay in between. For the CDR3, the DNA is TGTGCCAGCAGTTTAATAGAGGATGAGCAGTTCTTC. Translating gives CASSLIEDEQFF.

The chain is built from TRBV2 and TRBJ2-3, with 7 positions matching TRBD2. The trim removed 4 bases at V and 2 bases at J, leaving 6 bases unmatched. This CDR3 contains 15 residues. CDR1 and CDR2 from the germline V gene are SNHLY and FYNNEI. The CDR3 DNA follows: TGTGCCAGCAGTGCCTCCCTAGCGGCCACAGATACGCAGTATTTT. This codes for CASSASLAATDTQYF.

This clonotype was observed a few times. The chain is built from TRBV7-9 and TRBJ2-3, with unresolved D. V dropped 3 bases and J dropped 3 bases, with 13 bases sitting between them. The V gene's germline CDR1 is SEHNR and CDR2 FQNEAQ (reference sequence). CDR3 length: 15 residues. This CDR3 reads CASSFGSANTDTQYF. The CDR3 nucleotides read TGTGCCAGCAGCTTCGGATCGGCGAATACAGATACGCAGTATTTT.

This clonotype was detected once. The chain recombines TRBV5-1 with TRBJ1-2, with TRBD1 identical over 7 bases. Germline lookup yields CDR1 SGHRS and CDR2 YFSETQ. J was trimmed by 1 base and V by 3 bases; bases with no gene match: 12. CDR3 length equals 17 residues. CDR3 protein: CASSSGQVGLDNYGYTF. CDR3 nucleotide sequence: TGCGCCAGCAGCTCCGGACAGGTGGGGCTGGATAACTATGGCTACACCTTC. Filled out from reference TRBV5-1 and TRBJ1-2, the complete variable domain reads KAGVTQTPRYLIKTRGQQVTLSCSPISGHRSVSWYQQTPGQGLQFLFEYFSETQRNKGNFPGRFSGRQFSNSRSEMNVSTLELGDSALYLCASSSGQVGLDNYGYTFGSGTRLTVV.

The gene calls are TRBV5-1 and TRBJ1-1, with D unresolved. V was clipped by 2 bases and J by 10 bases, with 15 bases between them. Per the germline V gene, CDR1 is SGHRS and CDR2 is YFSETQ. This CDR3 has 13 amino acids. The CDR3 here is CASSFGDFSGAFF. CDR3 DNA: TGCGCCAGCAGCTTTGGAGACTTCTCCGGAGCTTTCTTT. The full variable domain, with the rest looked up from reference TRBV5-1 and TRBJ1-1, is KAGVTQTPRYLIKTRGQQVTLSCSPISGHRSVSWYQQTPGQGLQFLFEYFSETQRNKGNFPGRFSGRQFSNSRSEMNVSTLELGDSALYLCASSFGDFSGAFFGQGTRLTVV.

This sequence joins TRBV7-2 and TRBJ1-2; the D gene is possibly TRBD1 (5 bases). The V end lost 5 bases, the J end lost 8 bases, and 15 bases lay between the germline ends. The CDR3 spans 13 residues. Germline V gives CDR1 SGHTA, CDR2 FQGNSA. In nucleotides, the CDR3 is TGTGCCAGCAGCAAAGGGGTCATGGGGGGCTACACCTTC. Residues: CASSKGVMGGYTF.

The chain is built from TRBV19 and TRBJ2-7; 7 bases fit TRBD2. The length of the CDR3 is 14 residues. Germline-derived CDR1 and CDR2 are LNHDA and SQIVND (reference sequence). Unmatched junction bases numbered 5, after V lost 5 bases and J lost 1 base. CDR3 loop: CASSQGLESYEQYF. The CDR3 DNA follows: TGTGCCAGTAGTCAAGGACTAGAGTCCTACGAGCAGTACTTC.

This clonotype was seen more than once but under ten times. V usage is TRBV2 and J usage is TRBJ2-7; D is perhaps TRBD2 (5 bases). CDR1 is SNHLY and CDR2 is FYNNEI in the germline V gene. V was trimmed by 7 bases and J by 2 bases, leaving 15 bases between them. This CDR3 comprises 14 residues. CDR3 nucleotide sequence: TGTGCCAGCAAGAGGGAATACGGCCCCTACGAGCAGTACTTC. It specifies CASKREYGPYEQYF.

This clonotype was seen repeatedly, ten times or more. This chain links TRBV4-1 with TRBJ2-5; TRBD2 might be the D (5 bases). Germline V gene sequence: CDR1 MGHRA, CDR2 YSYEKL. The V end lost 2 bases, the J end lost 4 bases, and 8 bases lay between the germline ends. This CDR3 is 13 amino acids long. The CDR3 DNA sequence: TGCGCCAGCAGCCAAACTAGGCGAGAGACCCAGTACTTC. It codes for CASSQTRRETQYF.

This clonotype has only a few counts. The genes are TRBV7-2 and TRBJ2-1; 12 bases align to TRBD2. V lost 6 bases to trimming and J lost 8 bases; unmatched junction nucleotides: 14. The V gene's germline CDR1 is SGHTA and CDR2 FQGNSA. The CDR3 is 17 residues long. This CDR3 is CASSYGLAGSQADEQFF. The CDR3 DNA reads as TGTGCCAGCAGTTACGGACTAGCGGGATCTCAAGCGGATGAGCAGTTCTTC.

V gene TRBV2 combines with J gene TRBJ2-5; 8 bases match TRBD1. CDR1 is SNHLY, CDR2 FYNNEI, per germline. This CDR3 is 13 amino acids long. With 7 bases clipped from V and 5 bases from J, the junction kept 6 bases outside the gene matches. The CDR3 sequence is CASKQGAQETQYF. CDR3 in DNA: TGTGCCAGCAAGCAGGGGGCGCAGGAGACCCAGTACTTC.

The chain combines TRBV5-1 with TRBJ2-7; TRBD2 matches 11 bases. V trimming: 2 bases; J trimming: 5 bases; junction bases outside the gene matches: 12. The CDR3 length is 17 residues. From germline, CDR1 is SGHRS and CDR2 YFSETQ. The CDR3 protein is CASSLVTSGTRVNEQYF. The CDR3 DNA follows: TGCGCCAGCAGCTTAGTGACTAGCGGGACCCGTGTGAACGAGCAGTACTTC.

The chain employs TRBV5-1 and TRBJ2-5, with D maybe TRBD1 (6 bases). Germline CDR1 SGHRS, CDR2 YFSETQ. The CDR3 length is 13 residues. V shed 4 bases and J shed 5 bases, with 12 bases lying between them. The CDR3 protein is CASSPDSPETQYF. The CDR3 DNA follows: TGCGCCAGCAGCCCGGACAGTCCGGAGACCCAGTACTTC.

This clonotype appeared many times. The chain uses TRBV7-2 and TRBJ2-7; D is perhaps TRBD1 or TRBD2 (5 bases each). CDR3 length: 15 residues. CDR1 is SGHTA, CDR2 FQGNSA, per germline. V was pared by 4 bases and J by 6 bases, with 19 bases between. The CDR3 DNA reads TGTGCCAGCAGCTCTTCCGGGACGGCTTCGGGCGAGCAGTACTTC. This encodes CASSSSGTASGEQYF.

The V gene is TRBV7-9, the J gene TRBJ2-1, with TRBD2 identical over 7 bases. The CDR3 is 16 residues long. Looked up from germline, CDR1 is SEHNR and CDR2 is FQNEAQ (reference sequence). Unmatched junction bases numbered 5, after V lost 1 base and J lost 2 bases. CDR3 bases: TGTGCCAGCAGCTTAGTGGCTAGCGGTGCCTACAATGAGCAGTTCTTC. This encodes CASSLVASGAYNEQFF.

CDR3 region: CASSLGHQQAEAFF. CDR3 DNA sequence: TGCGCCAGCAGCTTGGGACACCAGCAGGCTGAAGCTTTCTTT. The chain carries TRBV5-1 and TRBJ1-1; D gene uncertain. V was shortened by 0 bases and J by 6 bases, with 12 bases between the two germline ends. This CDR3 has 14 residues. CDR1 is SGHRS and CDR2 is YFSETQ in the germline V gene.

The chain uses TRBV20-1 and TRBJ1-5, with D unclear. Germline lookup yields CDR1 DFQATT and CDR2 SNEGSKA (reference sequence). The CDR3 contains 13 residues. Between the trimmed V and J ends, which lost 5 bases and 7 bases, there was a span of 15 bases. DNA for the CDR3: TGCAGTGCTTCGGGAATGCCCGTCCAGCCCCAGCATTTT. Amino acids: CSASGMPVQPQHF.

The chain uses TRBV20-1 and TRBJ1-1; 7 bases align to TRBD1. This CDR3 has 15 amino acids. Germline lookup yields CDR1 DFQATT and CDR2 SNEGSKA (reference sequence). V lost 2 bases and J lost 1; bases outside the gene matches: 7. CDR3 residues: CSARRTGTANTEAFF. CDR3 DNA: TGCAGTGCTAGACGGACCGGGACAGCGAACACTGAAGCTTTCTTT.